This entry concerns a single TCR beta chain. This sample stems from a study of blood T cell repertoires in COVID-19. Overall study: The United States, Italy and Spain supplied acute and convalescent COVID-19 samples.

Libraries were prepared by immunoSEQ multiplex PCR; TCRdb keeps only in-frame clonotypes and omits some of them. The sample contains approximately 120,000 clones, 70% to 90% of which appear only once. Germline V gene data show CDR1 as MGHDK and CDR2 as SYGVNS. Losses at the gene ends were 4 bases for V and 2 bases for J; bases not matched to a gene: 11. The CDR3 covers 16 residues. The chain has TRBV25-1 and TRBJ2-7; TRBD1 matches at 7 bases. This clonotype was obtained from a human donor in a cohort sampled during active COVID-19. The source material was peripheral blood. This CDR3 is CASSGRGTASPYEQYF. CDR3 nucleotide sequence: TGTGCCAGCAGTGGTAGAGGGACAGCGAGCCCCTACGAGCAGTACTTC.